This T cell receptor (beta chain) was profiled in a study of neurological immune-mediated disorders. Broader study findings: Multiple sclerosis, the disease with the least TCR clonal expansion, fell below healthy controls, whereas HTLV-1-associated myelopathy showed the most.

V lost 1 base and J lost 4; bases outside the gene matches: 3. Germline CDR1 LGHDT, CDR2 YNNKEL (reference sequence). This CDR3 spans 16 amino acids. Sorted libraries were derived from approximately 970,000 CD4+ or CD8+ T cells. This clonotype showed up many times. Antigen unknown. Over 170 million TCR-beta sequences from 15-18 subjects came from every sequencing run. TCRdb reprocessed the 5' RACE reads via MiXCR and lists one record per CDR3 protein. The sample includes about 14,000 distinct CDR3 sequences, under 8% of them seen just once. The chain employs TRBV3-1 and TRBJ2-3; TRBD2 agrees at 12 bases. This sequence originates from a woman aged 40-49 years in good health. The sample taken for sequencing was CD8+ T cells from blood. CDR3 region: CASSQVTSGSPDTQYF. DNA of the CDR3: TGTGCCAGCAGCCAAGTGACTAGCGGGAGCCCAGATACGCAGTATTTT.